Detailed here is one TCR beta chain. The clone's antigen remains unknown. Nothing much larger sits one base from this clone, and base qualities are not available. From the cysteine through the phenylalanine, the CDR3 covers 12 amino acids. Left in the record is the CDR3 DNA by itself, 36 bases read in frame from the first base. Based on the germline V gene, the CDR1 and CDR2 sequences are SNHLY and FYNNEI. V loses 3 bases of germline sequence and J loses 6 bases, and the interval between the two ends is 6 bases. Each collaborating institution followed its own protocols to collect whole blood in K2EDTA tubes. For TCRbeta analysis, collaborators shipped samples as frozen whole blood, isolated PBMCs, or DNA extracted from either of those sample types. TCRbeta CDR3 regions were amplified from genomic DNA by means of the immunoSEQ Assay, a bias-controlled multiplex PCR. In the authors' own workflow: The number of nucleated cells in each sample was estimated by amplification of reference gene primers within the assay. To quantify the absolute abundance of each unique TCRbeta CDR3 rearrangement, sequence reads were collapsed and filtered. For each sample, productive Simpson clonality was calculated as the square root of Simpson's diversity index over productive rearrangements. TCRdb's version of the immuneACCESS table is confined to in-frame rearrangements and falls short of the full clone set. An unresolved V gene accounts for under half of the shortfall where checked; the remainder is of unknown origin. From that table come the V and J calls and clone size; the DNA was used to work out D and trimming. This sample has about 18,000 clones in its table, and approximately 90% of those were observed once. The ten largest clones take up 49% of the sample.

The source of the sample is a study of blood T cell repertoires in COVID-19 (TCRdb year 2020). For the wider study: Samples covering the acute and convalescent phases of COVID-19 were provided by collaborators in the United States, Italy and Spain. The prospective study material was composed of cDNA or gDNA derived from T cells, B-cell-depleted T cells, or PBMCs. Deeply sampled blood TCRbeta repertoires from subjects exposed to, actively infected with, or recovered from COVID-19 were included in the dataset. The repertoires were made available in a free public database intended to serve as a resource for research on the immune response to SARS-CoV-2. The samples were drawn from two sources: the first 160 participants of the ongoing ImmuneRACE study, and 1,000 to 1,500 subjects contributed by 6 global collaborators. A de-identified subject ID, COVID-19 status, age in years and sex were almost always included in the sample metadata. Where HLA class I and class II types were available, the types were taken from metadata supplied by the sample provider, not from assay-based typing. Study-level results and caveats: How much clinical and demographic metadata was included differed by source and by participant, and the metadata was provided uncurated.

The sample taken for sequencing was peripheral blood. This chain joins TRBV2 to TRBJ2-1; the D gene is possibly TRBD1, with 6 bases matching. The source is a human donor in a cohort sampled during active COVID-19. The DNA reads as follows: TGTGCCAGCAGTGAGGACAGCAATGAGCAGTTCTTC. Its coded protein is CASSEDSNEQFF.